This TCR beta chain was retrieved from a study of shared clonotypes between healthy human individuals (dated by TCRdb to about 2020). Study-level background: The cohort included three men and a couple of women between 18 and 49 years of age. For each donor, CD4 naive and CD4 memory were each run on three plates, CD8 naive on two plates, and CD8 memory on one plate. The study deeply sequenced blood TCR repertoires of 5 or 6 healthy adults to estimate repertoire size and the extent of clonotype sharing between individuals. To increase sequencing depth and limit assay-specific biases, TCR repertoire library preparation and sequencing were carried out by different laboratories using diverse techniques. Leukapheresis yielded between about 0.85 and 10 billion PBMCs per donor. On the study overall, not on this receptor specifically: Compared with non-shared clonotypes, the clonotypes found in all four sorted-subset donors had higher generation probabilities. Because the study included a small number of donors, the genetic and exposure-history diversity represented was limited. Incomplete sequencing was indicated by rarefaction of sorted-subset datasets, despite the large sequencing depth. Pairwise subsampling indicated that sequencing depth was expected to affect the degree of clonotype sharing among donors. Naive subsets generally had larger estimated clonotype richness than memory subsets did. Sharing across several donors was observed for 4.5% to 6.5% of naive CD4, about 3.2% of naive CD8, around 2.5% of memory CD4, and around 0.44% of memory CD8 clonotypes. Sampling was limited to blood, and TCR repertoires in tissue likely differ from TCR repertoires in blood.

On this clone itself: What antigen it recognizes has not been identified. Within one base of it there is no much larger clone, and no base qualities were kept.

CD8 naive samples were obtained by positive selection for CCR7 among CD45RO-negative cells, yielding a CD45RA+CCR7+ population from which TemRA cells were excluded. The donors were healthy, HIV-negative adults who had no recently reported acute infections or vaccinations. Every donor was a Caucasian adult residing in Nashville, Tennessee, USA. Blood was collected by leukapheresis, and PBMCs were isolated by Ficoll-Histopaque density gradient centrifugation and then cryopreserved in liquid nitrogen vapor phase. Analytical flow cytometry was used to check the purity and quantity of every magnetically sorted T cell population. Each sorted fraction had its genomic DNA isolated and then quantified by UV absorbance on a Nanodrop 2000c. Including cysteine and phenylalanine, the CDR3 has 18 amino acids. Here the CDR3 DNA is all that survives: 54 bases in frame from base 1. Here V drops 4 bases and J drops 0 bases, and the junction holds 10 bases not matched to any gene. CDR1 and CDR2 are drawn from the germline V gene: LGHNA, YNFKEQ.

Using the deep immunoSEQ assay, multiplex PCR amplified TCR CDR3 regions from genomic DNA. Extracted genomic DNA from each cell subset was distributed evenly across all wells of several immunoSEQ 96-well plates, and each plate was treated as a replicate. Each replicate PCR for sorted subsets received around 200 ng genomic DNA, equal to roughly 29,000 T cell genomes. Purified libraries were measured with a Qubit 3.0 fluorometer, size-checked on a Bioanalyzer 2100, and measured again with the KAPA Library Quantification kit. A separate single-read 150-cycle Illumina NextSeq 550 flow cell was used to sequence each immunoSEQ 96-well plate. The authors' pipeline ran thus. The immunoSEQ output contained only junctional sequences without quality scores, so filtering could not match that applied to full-length reads. To assign V/J genes and CDR3, sequences were annotated using PyIR, a Python wrapper for IgBLAST v1.9, with IMGT germline references. Reads were removed for weak V/J assignments (E-value above 1e-6), missing CDR3, stop codons, out-of-frame junctions, or ambiguous translated residues. V3J clonotypes were defined by identical inferred V gene, J gene, and CDR3 amino acid sequence. The percentage overlap between two repertoires was calculated by dividing the number of shared unique clonotypes by the size of the smaller repertoire. Repertoire richness was assessed with RTK rarefaction, the Chao1 estimator, and Recon v2.1 estimates of unobserved clonotypes. For all TCRbeta clonotypes obtained by the gDNA method from a handful of donors, generation probabilities were computed with OLGA. TCRdb took this table from immuneACCESS and kept in-frame rearrangements with V and J called. Such tables lack part of the clones; where checked against another copy, unresolved V genes explain under half of the gap, and the rest is unexplained. V and J calls and clone size come straight from that table; D and trimming were deduced from the DNA. The sample has some 2 million clones on record, about 95% of them singletons. About 1.1% of the sample lies in the top ten.

This clonotype originated in a man in his late teens or twenties in good health. The receptor chain draws on TRBV4-2 and TRBJ2-1, with TRBD2 identical over 9 junction bases. The specimen sequenced was naive CD8+ T cells sorted from blood. The sample's cell subset or site label is to be understood as: CD45RA+CCR7+. The CDR3 protein: CASSPRSSGGSSYNEQFF. Read as DNA, the sequence is TGTGCCAGCAGCCCCCGCTCCAGCGGGGGGAGCTCCTACAATGAGCAGTTCTTC.